This T cell receptor (beta chain) was sequenced in a study of memory CD4+ T cells and cytomegalovirus serostatus. Findings of the study overall: CMV serostatus prediction reached median AUC approximately 0.95, or 0.91 with US-trained model.

Comment on this clone: Antigen: not known.

The CDR3 has 14 residues. V lost 5 bases to trimming and J lost 5 bases; unmatched junction nucleotides: 9. The germline gives CDR1 SEHNR, CDR2 FQNEAQ (reference sequence). Single viable CD3+CD4+CD8-CD45RO+ cells were sorted as the memory CD4+ T cells. TCRdb's copy holds only in-frame clones and misses some; the assay was immunoSEQ multiplex PCR. This sample has approximately 47,000 clones, with roughly 80% found just once. V and J are TRBV7-9 and TRBJ2-7; 7 bases are shared with TRBD2. The sequenced material came from memory CD4+ T cells from blood. The receptor was isolated from an adult in good health and CMV-seronegative. CDR3 region: CASSKAGRLNEQYF. As DNA, the CDR3 is TGTGCCAGCAGCAAAGCCGGGAGGCTGAACGAGCAGTACTTC. Looking up the rest from reference TRBV7-9 and TRBJ2-7 gives the full variable domain: DTGVSQNPRHKITKRGQNVTFRCDPISEHNRLYWYRQTLGQGPEFLTYFQNEAQLEKSRLLSDRFSAERPKGSFSTLEIQRTEQGDSAMYLCASSKAGRLNEQYFGPGTRLTVT.